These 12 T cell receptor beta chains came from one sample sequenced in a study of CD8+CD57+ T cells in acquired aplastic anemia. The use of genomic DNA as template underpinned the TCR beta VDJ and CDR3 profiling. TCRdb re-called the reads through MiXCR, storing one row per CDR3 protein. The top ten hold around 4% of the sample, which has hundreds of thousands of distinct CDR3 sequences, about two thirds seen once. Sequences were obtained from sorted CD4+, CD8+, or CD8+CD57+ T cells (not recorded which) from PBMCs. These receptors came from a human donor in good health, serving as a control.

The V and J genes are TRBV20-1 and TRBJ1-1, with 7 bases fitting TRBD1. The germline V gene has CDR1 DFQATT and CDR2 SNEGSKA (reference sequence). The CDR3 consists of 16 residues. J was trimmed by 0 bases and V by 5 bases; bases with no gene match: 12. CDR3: CSARDRSRHMNTEAFF. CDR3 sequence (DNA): TGCAGTGCTCGGGACAGAAGTCGCCATATGAACACTGAAGCTTTCTTT.

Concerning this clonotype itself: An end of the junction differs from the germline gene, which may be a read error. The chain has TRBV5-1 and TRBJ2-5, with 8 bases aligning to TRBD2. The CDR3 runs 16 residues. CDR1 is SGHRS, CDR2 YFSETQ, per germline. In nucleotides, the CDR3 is TGTGCTAGCAGCTTCGAGTTCGGGGGGGCACAAGAGACCCAGTACTTC. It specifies CASSFEFGGAQETQYF.

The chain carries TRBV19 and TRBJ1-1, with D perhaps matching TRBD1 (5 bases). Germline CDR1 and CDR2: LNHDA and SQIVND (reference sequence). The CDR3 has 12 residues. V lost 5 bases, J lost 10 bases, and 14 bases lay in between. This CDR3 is CASSVGLGAAFF. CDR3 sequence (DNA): TGTGCCAGTAGTGTTGGACTTGGGGCAGCTTTCTTT.

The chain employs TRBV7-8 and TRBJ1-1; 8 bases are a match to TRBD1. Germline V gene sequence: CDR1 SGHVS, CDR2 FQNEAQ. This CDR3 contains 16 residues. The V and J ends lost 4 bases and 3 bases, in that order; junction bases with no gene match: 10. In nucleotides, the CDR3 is TGTGCCAGCAGCTCCTCTCAGGGGGCAGGGGACACTGAAGCTTTCTTT. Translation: CASSSSQGAGDTEAFF.

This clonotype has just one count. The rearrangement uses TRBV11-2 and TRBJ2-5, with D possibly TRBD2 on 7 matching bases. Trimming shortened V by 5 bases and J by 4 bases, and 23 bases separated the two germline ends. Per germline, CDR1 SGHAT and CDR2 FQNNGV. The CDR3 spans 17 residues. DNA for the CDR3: TGTGCCAGCAGCCCAAGGTGGGGGGGGCAGGTTGGAGAGACCCAGTACTTC. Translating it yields CASSPRWGGQVGETQYF. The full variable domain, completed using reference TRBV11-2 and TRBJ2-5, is EAGVAQSPRYKIIEKRQSVAFWCNPISGHATLYWYQQILGQGPKLLIQFQNNGVVDDSQLPKDRFSAERLKGVDSTLKIQPAKLEDSAVYLCASSPRWGGQVGETQYFGPGTRLLVL.

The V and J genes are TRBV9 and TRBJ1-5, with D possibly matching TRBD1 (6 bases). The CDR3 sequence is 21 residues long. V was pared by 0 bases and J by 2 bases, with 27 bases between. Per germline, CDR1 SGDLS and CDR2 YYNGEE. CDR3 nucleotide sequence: TGTGCCAGCAGCGTAGGGACAGACCGCACCGGGGAGGTTGGAGGCAATCAGCCCCAGCATTTT. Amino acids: CASSVGTDRTGEVGGNQPQHF.

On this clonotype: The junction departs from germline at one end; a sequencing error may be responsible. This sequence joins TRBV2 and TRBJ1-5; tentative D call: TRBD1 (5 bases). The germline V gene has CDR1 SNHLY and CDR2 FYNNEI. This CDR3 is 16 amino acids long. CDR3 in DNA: TGTGCCAGCAGCCGACGTGGAGAGGGGTCAGGTCAGCCCCTGCATTTT. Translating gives CASSRRGEGSGQPLHF.

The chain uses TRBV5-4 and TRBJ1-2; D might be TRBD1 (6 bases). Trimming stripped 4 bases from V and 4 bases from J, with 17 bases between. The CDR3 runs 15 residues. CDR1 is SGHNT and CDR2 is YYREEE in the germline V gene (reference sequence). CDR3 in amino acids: CASSLHSEGGYGYTF. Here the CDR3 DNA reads TGTGCCAGCAGCCTCCACAGCGAGGGGGGCTATGGCTACACCTTC.

The CDR3 loop reads CSARPYYNKQFF. Written as DNA, the CDR3 is TGCAGTGCTAGACCTTACTACAACAAGCAGTTCTTC. This chain connects TRBV20-1 to TRBJ2-1; unclear D gene. The CDR3 extends over 12 amino acids. CDR1 and CDR2 from the germline V gene are DFQATT and SNEGSKA (reference sequence). Trimming shortened V by 2 bases and J by 11 bases, and 13 bases separated the two germline ends.

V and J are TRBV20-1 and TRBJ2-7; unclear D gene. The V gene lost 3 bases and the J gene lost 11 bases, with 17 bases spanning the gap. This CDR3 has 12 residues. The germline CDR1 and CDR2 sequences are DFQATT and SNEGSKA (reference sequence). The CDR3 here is CSASGELDTKYF. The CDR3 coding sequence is TGCAGTGCTAGTGGGGAATTAGACACCAAGTACTTC.

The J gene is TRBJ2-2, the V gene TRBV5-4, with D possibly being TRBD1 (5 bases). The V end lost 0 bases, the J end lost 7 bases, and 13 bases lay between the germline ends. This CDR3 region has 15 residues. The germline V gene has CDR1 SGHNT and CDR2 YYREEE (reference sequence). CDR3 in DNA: TGTGCCAGCAGCTTGGAGGGGTACGGTGACGGGGAGCTGTTTTTT. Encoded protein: CASSLEGYGDGELFF.

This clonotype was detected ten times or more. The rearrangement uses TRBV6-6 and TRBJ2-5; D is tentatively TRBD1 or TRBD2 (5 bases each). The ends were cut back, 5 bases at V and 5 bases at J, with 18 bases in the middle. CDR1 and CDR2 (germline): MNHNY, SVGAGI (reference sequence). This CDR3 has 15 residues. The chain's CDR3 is CASSPPGPKRETQYF. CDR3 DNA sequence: TGTGCCAGCAGTCCACCGGGACCTAAACGTGAGACCCAGTACTTC.